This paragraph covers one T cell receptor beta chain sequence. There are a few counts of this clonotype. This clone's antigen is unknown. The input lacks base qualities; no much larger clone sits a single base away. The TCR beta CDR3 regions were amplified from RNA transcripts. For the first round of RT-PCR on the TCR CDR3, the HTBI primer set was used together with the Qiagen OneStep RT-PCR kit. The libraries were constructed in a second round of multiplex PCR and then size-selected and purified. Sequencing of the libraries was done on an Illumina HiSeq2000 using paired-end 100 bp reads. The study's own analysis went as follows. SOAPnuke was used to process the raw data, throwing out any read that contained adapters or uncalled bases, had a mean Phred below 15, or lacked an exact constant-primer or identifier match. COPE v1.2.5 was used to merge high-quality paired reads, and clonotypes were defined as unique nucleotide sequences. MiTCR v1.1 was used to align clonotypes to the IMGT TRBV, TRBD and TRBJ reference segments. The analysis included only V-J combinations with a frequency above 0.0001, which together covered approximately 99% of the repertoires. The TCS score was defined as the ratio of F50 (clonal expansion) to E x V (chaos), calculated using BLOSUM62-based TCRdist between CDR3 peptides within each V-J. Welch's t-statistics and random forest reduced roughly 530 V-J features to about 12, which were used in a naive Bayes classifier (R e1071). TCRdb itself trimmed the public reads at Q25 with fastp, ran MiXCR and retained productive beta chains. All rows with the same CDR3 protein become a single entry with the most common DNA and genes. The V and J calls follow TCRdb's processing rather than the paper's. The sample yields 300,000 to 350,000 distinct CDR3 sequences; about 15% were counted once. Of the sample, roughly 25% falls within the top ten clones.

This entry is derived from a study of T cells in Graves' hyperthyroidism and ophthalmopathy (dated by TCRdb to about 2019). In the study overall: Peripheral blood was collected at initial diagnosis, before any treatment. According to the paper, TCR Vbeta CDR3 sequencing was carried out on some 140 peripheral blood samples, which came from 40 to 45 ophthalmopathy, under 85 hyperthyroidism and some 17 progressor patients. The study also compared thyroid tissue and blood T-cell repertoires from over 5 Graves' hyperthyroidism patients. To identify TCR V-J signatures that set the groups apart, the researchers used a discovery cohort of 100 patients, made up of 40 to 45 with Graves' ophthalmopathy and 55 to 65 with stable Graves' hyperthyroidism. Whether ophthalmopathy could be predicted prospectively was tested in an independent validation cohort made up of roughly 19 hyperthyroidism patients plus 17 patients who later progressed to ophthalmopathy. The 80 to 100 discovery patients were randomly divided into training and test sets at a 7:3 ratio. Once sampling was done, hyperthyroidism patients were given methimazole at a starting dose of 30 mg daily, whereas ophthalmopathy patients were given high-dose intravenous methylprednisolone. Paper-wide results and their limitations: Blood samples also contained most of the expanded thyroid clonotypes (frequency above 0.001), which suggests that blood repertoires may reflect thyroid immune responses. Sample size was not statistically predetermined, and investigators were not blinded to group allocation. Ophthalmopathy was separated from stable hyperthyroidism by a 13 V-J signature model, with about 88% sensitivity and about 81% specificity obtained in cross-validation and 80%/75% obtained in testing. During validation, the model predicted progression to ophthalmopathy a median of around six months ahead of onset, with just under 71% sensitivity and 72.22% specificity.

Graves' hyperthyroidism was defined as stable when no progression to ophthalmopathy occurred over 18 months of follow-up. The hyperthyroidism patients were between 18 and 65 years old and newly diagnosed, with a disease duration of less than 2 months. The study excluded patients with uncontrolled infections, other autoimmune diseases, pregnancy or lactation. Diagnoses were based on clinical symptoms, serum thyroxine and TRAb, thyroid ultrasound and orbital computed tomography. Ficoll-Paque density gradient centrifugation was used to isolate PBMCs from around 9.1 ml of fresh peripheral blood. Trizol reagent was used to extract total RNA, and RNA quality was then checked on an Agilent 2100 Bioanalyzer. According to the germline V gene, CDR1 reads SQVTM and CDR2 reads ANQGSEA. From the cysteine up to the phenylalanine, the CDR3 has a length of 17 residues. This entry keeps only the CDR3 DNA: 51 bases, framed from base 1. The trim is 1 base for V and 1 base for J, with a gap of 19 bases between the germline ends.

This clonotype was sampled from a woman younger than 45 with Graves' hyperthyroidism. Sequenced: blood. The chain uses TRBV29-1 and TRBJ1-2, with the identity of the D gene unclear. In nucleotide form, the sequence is TGCAGCGTTGAAGCTGAGACTGGTGTGGCCCTTAACTATGGCTACACCTTC. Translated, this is CSVEAETGVALNYGYTF.